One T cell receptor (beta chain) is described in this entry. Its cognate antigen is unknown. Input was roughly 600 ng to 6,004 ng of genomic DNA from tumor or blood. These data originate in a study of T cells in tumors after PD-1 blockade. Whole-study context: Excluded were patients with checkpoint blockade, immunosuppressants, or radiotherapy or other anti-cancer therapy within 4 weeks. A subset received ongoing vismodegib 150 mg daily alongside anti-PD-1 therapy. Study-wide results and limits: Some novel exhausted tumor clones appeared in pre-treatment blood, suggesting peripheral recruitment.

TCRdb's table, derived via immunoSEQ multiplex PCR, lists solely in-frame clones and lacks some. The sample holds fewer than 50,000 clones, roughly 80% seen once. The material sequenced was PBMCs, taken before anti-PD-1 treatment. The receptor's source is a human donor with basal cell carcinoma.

The CDR3, as DNA: TGTGCCAGCATCTTGGGACAGGGATCTTCCCTGACTGAAGCTTTCTTT. It specifies CASILGQGSSLTEAFF. The genes are TRBV2 and TRBJ1-1; 9 nucleotides agree with TRBD1. V lost 7 bases and J lost 5; bases outside the gene matches: 14. This CDR3 contains 16 residues. From germline, CDR1 is SNHLY and CDR2 FYNNEI.